This record looks at one T cell receptor beta chain sequence and its context. Source study methods: By means of reference gene primer amplification, nucleated cell counts were estimated. Assay used: immunoSEQ multiplex PCR; TCRdb lists only in-frame clones, some missing. V, J and clone size are those of that table, while D and trimming were read from the DNA. The repertoire holds around 100,000 clones, with around 88% as singletons. This record belongs to a study of blood T cell repertoires in COVID-19. Germline V gene sequence: CDR1 SGHAT, CDR2 FQNNGV. CDR3 length: 14 amino acids. V lost 3 bases to trimming and J lost 7 bases; unmatched junction nucleotides: 2.

The genes are TRBV11-2 and TRBJ1-6; 8 bases match TRBD1. Sequenced sample: peripheral blood. The TCR comes from a human donor in a cohort sampled during active COVID-19. In DNA, the CDR3 is TGTGCCAGCAGCTTCGGACAGGGCAATTCACCCCTCCACTTT. The encoded protein is CASSFGQGNSPLHF. The variable domain in full, completed from reference TRBV11-2 and TRBJ1-6, reads EAGVAQSPRYKIIEKRQSVAFWCNPISGHATLYWYQQILGQGPKLLIQFQNNGVVDDSQLPKDRFSAERLKGVDSTLKIQPAKLEDSAVYLCASSFGQGNSPLHFGNGTRLTVT.